The sequence of this T cell receptor beta chain was determined in a study of blood T cells in healthy people across ages. Combining a sample-barcoded 5' primer with a J-beta primer mix, a second PCR ran for roughly 7 to 11 cycles. TCRdb processed the 5' RACE reads anew with MiXCR; each CDR3 protein has one entry. The table shows 650,000 or so distinct CDR3 sequences, with 40% to 65% occurring only once. Trimming left V 0 bases short and J 8 bases short, with 13 bases between. The CDR3 covers 14 residues. The germline CDR1 and CDR2 sequences are MNHEY and SVGAGI. This clonotype was detected only a few times. What it binds is not known. Just one base apart from a much larger clone, this may be a read error. Whole-study results and caveats: TCR beta diversity, measured per million T cells, fell in a roughly linear way with age.

The sample taken for sequencing was blood. This TCR was recovered from a woman older than 75 in good health. This chain connects TRBV6-5 to TRBJ1-1; no firm D call. CDR3 amino acids: CASSYSYGAHEAFF. The CDR3 region has the DNA TGTGCCAGCAGTTACTCGTATGGAGCACACGAAGCTTTCTTT.